This entry lists 27 T cell receptor beta chains sequenced from one sample in a study of T cell responses to AZD1222 COVID-19 vaccine. The protocol was immunoSEQ multiplex PCR, while the TCRdb copy is restricted to in-frame clones and leaves out a portion. Of 100,000 or so clones listed, approximately 92% are singletons. The starting material was peripheral blood, obtained on day 0 of AZD1222 vaccination. These receptors originate from an adult in good health.

This clone was detected once. The rearrangement joins TRBV19 to TRBJ1-6; TRBD1 might be the D (5 bases). CDR3 size: 16 residues. In germline, CDR1 is LNHDA, CDR2 SQIVND (reference sequence). V gave up 8 bases and J gave up 5 bases, with 19 bases separating them. The CDR3 spells CASARDHRPDNSPLHF. Here the CDR3 DNA reads TGTGCCAGTGCCCGGGACCACCGCCCGGATAATTCACCCCTCCACTTT.

V is TRBV6-5 and J is TRBJ1-2, with TRBD1 matching 8 bases. Germline V lookup: CDR1 MNHEY, CDR2 SVGAGI. The junction had 2 bases not matched to a gene; V was cut back by 2 bases and J by 0 bases. This CDR3 region has 15 residues. The CDR3 DNA follows: TGTGCCAGCAGTTACCGGACAGGGACTAACTATGGCTACACCTTC. Its protein is CASSYRTGTNYGYTF.

The gene calls are TRBV19 and TRBJ1-1; no clear D gene. The CDR3 length is 13 residues. Germline V CDR1 and CDR2: LNHDA, SQIVND (reference sequence). Deletions cut 10 bases from V and 4 bases from J, with 16 bases between. Written as DNA, the CDR3 is TGTGCCACCGACTCGGGTGCCGGCACTGAAGCTTTCTTT. Protein: CATDSGAGTEAFF.

This chain joins TRBV7-9 and TRBJ1-3; D is ambiguous. The CDR3 extends over 14 amino acids. Trimming took 1 base from V and 4 from J, leaving 8 bases between them. Germline V gene sequence: CDR1 SEHNR, CDR2 FQNEAQ (reference sequence). The CDR3 DNA follows: TGTGCCAGCAGCTTAGGAGTTGAGGGAAACACCATATATTTT. Residues: CASSLGVEGNTIYF.

V usage is TRBV9 and J usage is TRBJ1-5; 11 bases line up with TRBD1. The germline V gene has CDR1 SGDLS and CDR2 YYNGEE. The CDR3 runs to 16 residues. With 7 bases clipped from V and 6 bases from J, the junction kept 12 bases outside the gene matches. Written as DNA, the CDR3 is TGTGCCAGCGGAGGGTCCGGGACAGGGGGGAGTCAGCCCCAGCATTTT. Amino acids: CASGGSGTGGSQPQHF.

The chain combines TRBV7-9 with TRBJ1-5, with 9 bases that match TRBD1. Germline assignment: CDR1 SEHNR and CDR2 FQNEAQ (reference sequence). Unmatched junction bases numbered 11, after V lost 0 bases and J lost 8 bases. This CDR3 spans 17 amino acids. CDR3 nucleotides: TGTGCCAGCAGCTTAGCCACAGGACAGGGGATGACAAAGCCCCAGCATTTT. The encoded protein is CASSLATGQGMTKPQHF.

This chain uses TRBV19 with TRBJ1-2; no clear D gene. The CDR3 is 13 residues long. CDR1 and CDR2 from the germline V gene are LNHDA and SQIVND (reference sequence). V gave up 5 bases and J gave up 8 bases, with 15 bases separating them. CDR3 DNA: TGTGCCAGTAGTCCGGACCAAGGCGAGGGCTACACCTTC. Translated, it gives CASSPDQGEGYTF.

This clone was observed once. V and J are TRBV9 and TRBJ2-7, with 10 bases that match TRBD2. The germline V gene has CDR1 SGDLS and CDR2 YYNGEE. The CDR3 consists of 16 residues. Trimming took 0 bases from V and 0 from J; bases not matched to a gene: 3. The CDR3 sequence is CASSVDPSGGSYEQYF. The CDR3 DNA reads as TGTGCCAGCAGCGTAGATCCTAGCGGGGGCTCCTACGAGCAGTACTTC.

This chain uses TRBV5-1 with TRBJ1-1; D remains unclear. Germline CDR1 and CDR2: SGHRS and YFSETQ. This CDR3 comprises 14 residues. The germline V and J ends were trimmed by 4 bases and 4 bases, with 14 bases remaining between them. CDR3 loop: CASSDVGLSTEAFF. CDR3 nucleotides: TGCGCCAGCAGCGATGTGGGGTTGAGCACTGAAGCTTTCTTT.

V gene TRBV7-2 combines with J gene TRBJ2-1; D is uncertain. Trimming took 4 bases from V and 5 from J, leaving 3 bases between them. In germline, CDR1 is SGHTA, CDR2 FQGNSA. This CDR3 has 11 residues. The DNA of the CDR3 is TGTGCCAGCAGCTCGAACAATGAGCAGTTCTTC. This encodes CASSSNNEQFF.

The gene calls are TRBV2 and TRBJ1-2; D may be TRBD1 (6 bases). This CDR3 is built from 13 residues. Trimming removed 6 bases at V and 5 bases at J, with 13 bases between. CDR1 SNHLY and CDR2 FYNNEI come from the germline V gene. Here the CDR3 reads CASSEGGRYGYTF. The CDR3 nucleotides are TGTGCCAGCAGCGAGGGGGGACGTTATGGCTACACCTTC.

The V and J genes are TRBV19 and TRBJ1-1; TRBD1 matches at 7 bases. The V gene's germline CDR1 is LNHDA and CDR2 SQIVND (reference sequence). This CDR3 is 14 amino acids long. V shed 3 bases and J 4 bases; nucleotides not matched to a gene: 5. CDR3 sequence: CASSIGQGVTEAFF. The CDR3 DNA follows: TGTGCCAGTAGTATCGGTCAGGGGGTCACTGAAGCTTTCTTT.

This chain links TRBV6-1 with TRBJ2-1, with no clear D. Per germline, CDR1 MNHNS and CDR2 SASEGT. The CDR3 length is 14 residues. V lost 0 bases to trimming and J lost 4 bases, with 7 bases between them. For the CDR3, the DNA is TGTGCCAGCAGTGAAGCGTCCGGGTACAATGAGCAGTTCTTC. Protein sequence: CASSEASGYNEQFF.

CDR3 loop: CASSLSGRGVQETQYF. The CDR3 DNA reads TGTGCCAGCAGCTTAAGCGGCAGGGGAGTACAAGAGACCCAGTACTTC. The gene calls are TRBV13 and TRBJ2-5; D possibly corresponds to TRBD1 (6 bases). Trimming removed 2 bases from V and 2 bases from J, with 15 bases in between. Germline V gene data show CDR1 as PRHDT and CDR2 as FYEKMQ (reference sequence). The CDR3 contains 16 residues.

The gene calls are TRBV4-3 and TRBJ2-2; D gene ambiguous. The CDR3 sequence is 13 residues long. The V gene lost 0 bases and the J gene lost 7 bases, with 6 bases spanning the gap. Germline V gene data show CDR1 as LGHNA and CDR2 as YSLEER. CDR3 DNA: TGCGCCAGCAGCCAAGATTATAGCGGGGAGCTGTTTTTT. Amino acid sequence: CASSQDYSGELFF.

V and J are TRBV7-9 and TRBJ1-1; no reliable D call. Germline lookup yields CDR1 SEHNR and CDR2 FQNEAQ (reference sequence). Trimming stripped 1 base from V and 2 bases from J, with 5 bases between. CDR3 size: 13 residues. The CDR3 region is CASSLDPNTEAFF. The CDR3 coding sequence is TGTGCCAGCAGCTTAGACCCTAACACTGAAGCTTTCTTT.

This chain uses TRBV7-2 with TRBJ2-7; 14 nucleotides align to TRBD2. J gave up 0 bases and V 1 base, and 8 bases lay outside the gene matches. The CDR3 length is 19 residues. Germline V gene sequence: CDR1 SGHTA, CDR2 FQGNSA. CDR3 nucleotide sequence: TGTGCCAGCAGCTTAGTCGGGACTAGCGGGAGACTAAGCTCCTACGAGCAGTACTTC. Translating gives CASSLVGTSGRLSSYEQYF.

The chain uses TRBV27 and TRBJ1-5, with unresolved D. Per the germline V gene, CDR1 is MNHEY and CDR2 is SMNVEV (reference sequence). The V end was cut by 2 bases, the J end by 2 bases, with 4 bases between. CDR3 size: 13 residues. The DNA of the CDR3 is TGTGCCAGCAGTTTAAACGGCAATCAGCCCCAGCATTTT. It encodes CASSLNGNQPQHF.

V gene TRBV14 combines with J gene TRBJ1-1; D not resolved. CDR3 size: 16 residues. Germline V CDR1 and CDR2: SGHDN, FVKESK. V was clipped by 1 base and J by 5 bases, with 17 bases between them. DNA for the CDR3: TGTGCCAGCAGCCAAGTCGTCGGGCACCAAAGAACTGAAGCTTTCTTT. Translation: CASSQVVGHQRTEAFF.

Remarks on this clone: At one of its ends the junction is not consistent with the germline gene, which may arise from a read error. The chain uses TRBV30 and TRBJ1-2; a weak D match, TRBD1 (5 bases). Looked up from germline, CDR1 is GTSNPN and CDR2 is SVGIG (reference sequence). There are 10 residues in the CDR3. DNA for the CDR3: TGTGCCTGGAGTCCGGGACGCGTCGTCTTC. Its protein product is CAWSPGRVVF.

V gene TRBV7-9 combines with J gene TRBJ1-2, with no clear D. Looked up from germline, CDR1 is SEHNR and CDR2 is FQNEAQ (reference sequence). The CDR3 totals 15 residues. The ends were cut back, 0 bases at V and 8 bases at J, with 16 bases in the middle. The CDR3 nucleotides are TGTGCCAGCAGCTTAGCGCCTCAGGTGGAAGGGGGCTACACCTTC. Protein sequence: CASSLAPQVEGGYTF.

The rearrangement uses TRBV28 and TRBJ2-7, with a possible D match to TRBD2 (6 bases). The CDR3 has 15 amino acids. CDR1 is MDHEN, CDR2 SYDVKM, per germline. V was pared by 7 bases and J by 4 bases, with 20 bases between. CDR3 in amino acids: CASKVPLAGRYEQYF. For the CDR3, the DNA is TGTGCCAGCAAGGTCCCTTTGGCAGGGAGGTACGAGCAGTACTTC.

V gene TRBV6-5 combines with J gene TRBJ1-1; D gene uncertain. Trimming cost V 7 bases and J 1 base, with 10 bases left between them. The germline V gene has CDR1 MNHEY and CDR2 SVGAGI. The CDR3 has 13 residues. CDR3 protein: CASTSDGNTEAFF. The CDR3 DNA is TGTGCCAGCACCTCGGACGGGAACACTGAAGCTTTCTTT.

The CDR3 DNA is TGTGCCAGCAGCCTTGTGTCGGGAGGATACTCTGGAAACACCATATATTTT. The encoded protein is CASSLVSGGYSGNTIYF. This chain connects TRBV7-2 to TRBJ1-3, with D hard to call. This CDR3 has 17 amino acids. Germline V CDR1 and CDR2: SGHTA, FQGNSA. Trimming cost V 5 bases and J 0 bases, with 17 bases left between them.

The chain has TRBV5-1 and TRBJ1-1; 10 nucleotides line up with TRBD1. Germline V gives CDR1 SGHRS, CDR2 YFSETQ. J gave up 3 bases and V 4 bases, and 9 bases lay outside the gene matches. The CDR3 runs 16 residues. CDR3 residues: CASSPEGTGVDTEAFF. The CDR3 DNA reads TGCGCCAGCAGCCCCGAAGGGACAGGGGTTGACACTGAAGCTTTCTTT.

The V call is TRBV19, the J call TRBJ1-1; TRBD1 agrees at 7 bases. Germline values: CDR1 LNHDA, CDR2 SQIVND (reference sequence). The CDR3 covers 14 residues. With 5 bases clipped from V and 0 bases from J, the junction kept 3 bases outside the gene matches. The CDR3 nucleotides read TGTGCCAGTAGTTGGGACAGCCTGAACACTGAAGCTTTCTTT. Its protein is CASSWDSLNTEAFF.

In its sample, this clone was seen once. The rearrangement links TRBV4-3 to TRBJ1-6, with D unresolved. The V end lost 1 base, the J end lost 3 bases, and 10 bases lay between the germline ends. The CDR3 spans 16 residues. The germline V gene encodes CDR1 LGHNA and CDR2 YSLEER. The CDR3: CASSQARTNYNSPLHF. CDR3 nucleotides: TGCGCCAGCAGCCAAGCCAGGACTAACTATAATTCACCCCTCCACTTT.